This TCR beta chain stems from a study of cytomegalovirus exposure and HLA in healthy donors. Points on this clone: As yet, its antigen is unknown.

Study-level results: Within the data, a cluster of highly shared sequence variants was likely a sequencing artifact. TCR beta chains numbering more than 150 were designated cytomegalovirus-associated. Per a later analysis, HLA-associated TCR beta chains showed more clonal expansion than other, equally common TCR beta chains. Reports indicate that TCR beta sequences accurately predicted the HLA-A and HLA-B alleles of most subjects.

Germline values: CDR1 MDHEN, CDR2 SYDVKM. Trimming took 2 bases from V and 7 from J, leaving 8 bases between them. CDR3 length equals 12 residues. PCR involved 60 Vbeta and 13 Jbeta primers. Libraries were prepared by immunoSEQ multiplex PCR; TCRdb keeps only in-frame clonotypes and omits some of them. The data hold about 150,000 clones, with around 85% observed a single time. The chain recombines TRBV28 with TRBJ2-5, with D tentatively TRBD1 (5 bases). The source material was PBMCs. The receptor's source is a boy between 2 and 10 years old in good health and CMV-seronegative. CDR3 residues: CASSLDQGTQYF. CDR3 coding DNA: TGTGCCAGCAGTTTAGATCAGGGGACCCAGTACTTC.